This T cell receptor beta chain was sequenced in a study of metastatic and nonmetastatic thyroid tumors. Study overall: Thyroid patients, malignant and benign, had repertoires compared across blood and tumor or nodule tissue.

By share, this clone counts as medium-sized. Its antigen is unidentified. Among the patients, none had received any treatment before thyroid surgery. Trimming cost V 3 bases and J 2 bases; bases outside gene matches: 4. This CDR3 has 14 residues. The germline CDR1 and CDR2 sequences are SGHTA and FQGNSA. Overall study findings and caveats: Within blood and tumor, benign nodules reportedly had significantly lower TCR beta diversity than malignant thyroid tumors did.

Authors' data handling: CDR3 was compared across clinicopathological groups, and the resulting differences were used to build a distant-metastasis classifier for papillary thyroid cancer. TCRdb reanalyzed the PCR reads with MiXCR. TCRdb assigned the V and J calls; the authors' analysis was not used. The top ten clones hold approximately 25% of a sample with roughly 18,000 clones, about 32% of them seen once. The source material was tumor tissue. The chain couples TRBV7-2 to TRBJ2-7; 7 bases line up with TRBD2. This receptor was obtained from a male donor with papillary thyroid cancer or a benign thyroid nodule (not recorded which). Some clones in this sample may be carry-over from other donors' samples. The CDR3 region is CASSFGRFAYEQYF. Here the CDR3 DNA reads TGTGCCAGCAGCTTCGGGAGGTTCGCCTACGAGCAGTACTTC.